This entry is about one T cell receptor beta chain. Its antigen is as yet unknown. The record originates from a study of CD8+CD57+ T cells in acquired aplastic anemia. Study summary: The study obtained an average of roughly 3 ug of DNA from sorted CD4+ and CD8+ cells.

Broader study findings: Around 29 shared CD8+ CDR3s appeared highly expressed within patients' immunodominant clones.

Genomic DNA served as template for TCR beta VDJ and CDR3 profiling. TCRdb re-derived calls from the reads in MiXCR, one entry per CDR3 protein. The sample shows approximately 380,000 distinct CDR3 sequences, 65% to 75% of them seen only once. The V and J ends lost 6 bases and 3 bases respectively, with 14 bases between them. The length of the CDR3 is 14 residues. The germline CDR1 and CDR2 sequences are SGHVS and FQNEAQ. The receptor was isolated from a human donor in good health, serving as a control. V usage is TRBV7-8 and J usage is TRBJ1-2; tentatively, D is TRBD1 (5 bases). Sequenced sample: sorted CD4+, CD8+, or CD8+CD57+ T cells (not recorded which) from PBMCs. CDR3 coding DNA: TGTGCCAGCAGTGCCCAGGGCGAATACTATGGCTACACCTTC. This translates into CASSAQGEYYGYTF.